This T cell receptor beta chain was recovered during a study of metastatic and nonmetastatic thyroid tumors. Study-level information: Repertoires of blood and of tissue (tumor or nodule) from malignant and benign thyroid patients were compared. Regarding the study as a whole: Malignant thyroid tumors reportedly had TCR beta diversity that was significantly higher than in benign nodules, in blood and tumor.

Thyroid surgery was preceded by no treatment in any patient. This clone was counted between two and nine times. The antigen remains unidentified. Per the study methods: A classifier of distant metastasis in papillary thyroid cancer was built from CDR3 differences (across clinicopathological groups). TCRdb reprocessed the PCR reads using MiXCR. The V and J calls were determined by TCRdb, not by the authors. The sample gives under 8,000 clones, about 33% of which show up once; around 13% is in the top ten. The origin of this receptor is a female donor with papillary thyroid cancer or a benign thyroid nodule (not recorded which). Some clones in this sample may be carry-over from other donors' samples. Sequenced input: adjacent normal tissue.

The CDR3 nucleotides read TGTGCCAGCAGCCTGACTAGCCAGCGCTCCTACGAGCAGTACTTC. It encodes CASSLTSQRSYEQYF. The rearrangement links TRBV7-9 to TRBJ2-7; 7 bases align to TRBD2. Per germline, CDR1 SEHNR and CDR2 FQNEAQ (reference sequence). V shed 5 bases and J 0 bases; nucleotides not matched to a gene: 7. This CDR3 region has 15 residues.